What follows are 5 T cell receptor beta chains derived from one specimen sequenced in a study of CD4 T cell repertoires in COVID-19. Method: immunoSEQ multiplex PCR; TCRdb's copy keeps in-frame clones and lacks some. This sample yields tens of thousands of clones, of which 87% are seen a single time; 0.58% belongs to the top ten. Sequencing was done directly on freshly isolated, uncultured memory T cells. The sample was central memory CD4+ T cells from blood, taken before the COVID-19 pandemic. These receptors were obtained from a human donor who had COVID-19.

V is TRBV28 and J is TRBJ2-7, with a tentative D call TRBD1 (6 bases). The CDR3 is made up of 17 amino acids. The germline V gene has CDR1 MDHEN and CDR2 SYDVKM. V lost 6 bases, J lost 0 bases, and 21 bases lay in between. CDR3 DNA: TGTGCCAGCAGGCTTGGGGCAGGGGCCGGTGGCTCCTACGAGCAGTACTTC. Amino acid sequence: CASRLGAGAGGSYEQYF.

The count of this clone is one. V is TRBV2 and J is TRBJ2-7, with 12 bases identical to TRBD2. J was trimmed by 3 bases and V by 6 bases; bases with no gene match: 3. This CDR3 is built from 14 residues. CDR1 SNHLY and CDR2 FYNNEI come from the germline V gene. CDR3 DNA: TGTGCCAGCAGCCGGACTAGCGGGAACTACGAGCAGTACTTC. This codes for CASSRTSGNYEQYF.

The V and J genes are TRBV30 and TRBJ2-1; the D gene is possibly TRBD2 (6 bases). This CDR3 is 15 amino acids long. V lost 0 bases, J lost 7 bases, and 16 bases lay in between. Germline assignment: CDR1 GTSNPN and CDR2 SVGIG (reference sequence). Here the CDR3 reads CAWSVSSGRRNEQFF. In nucleotides, the CDR3 is TGTGCCTGGAGTGTCAGTAGCGGTCGGAGGAATGAGCAGTTCTTC.

This chain uses TRBV11-2 with TRBJ2-3; TRBD2 matches at 8 bases. Unmatched junction bases numbered 12, after V lost 5 bases and J lost 5 bases. Germline loops: CDR1 SGHAT, CDR2 FQNNGV. CDR3 length equals 16 residues. CDR3 coding DNA: TGTGCCAGCAGCCCCCAGGGGCGGGGGGCGATAGATACGCAGTATTTT. It encodes CASSPQGRGAIDTQYF.

The chain recombines TRBV7-3 with TRBJ1-3, with D perhaps matching TRBD1 (6 bases). V lost 5 bases and J lost 0, with 11 bases in between. Per germline, CDR1 SGHTA and CDR2 FQGTGA. CDR3 length: 15 residues. This CDR3 reads CASSDRSSSGNTIYF. In DNA, the CDR3 is TGTGCCAGCAGCGACAGGAGCTCCTCTGGAAACACCATATATTTT.